These T cell receptor beta chains were read from a single sample in a study of blood T cell repertoires in COVID-19. Sequenced by immunoSEQ multiplex PCR; TCRdb stores in-frame clones only, minus some. The sample consists of 400,000 or so clones, more than 80% of them appearing once. Sequenced: PBMCs or T cells enriched from blood (not recorded which). The receptors were sampled from a man younger than 45 who had recovered from COVID-19. The CDR3 runs from the conserved cysteine through the conserved F or W. A D gene is named only where the DNA matches it firmly. Clone size is shown for a subset of rows, as once, few, many or a class of expanded clone.

>TRBV5-1|NA|TRBJ2-5|14|NA
CASSRGEVGETQYF
>TRBV10-2|NA|TRBJ1-6|13|NA
CASNRQDNSPLHF
>TRBV7-9|NA|TRBJ2-2|15|NA
CASHSGSTDTGELFF
>TRBV4-1|NA|TRBJ2-1|17|NA
CASSHPTARGTYNEQFF
>TRBV2|NA|TRBJ2-3|15|TRBD2
CASVQEGGLIDTQYF
>TRBV5-1|NA|TRBJ1-4|17|TRBD1
CASTIGRQGGFNEKLFF
>TRBV13|NA|TRBJ1-2|20|NA
CASSLRNHRGRGRFNYGYTF
>TRBV27|NA|TRBJ1-2|14|NA
CASSLNRDVYGYTF
>TRBV7-9|NA|TRBJ1-2|11|NA
CASSVKEGYTF
>TRBV7-9|NA|TRBJ1-5|15|NA
CASSLPGYSNQPQHF
>TRBV24-1|NA|TRBJ1-5|19|TRBD1
CATSDSDRVVGYSNQPQHF
>TRBV28|NA|TRBJ2-1|17|TRBD1
CATNRQGTPSSYNEQFF
>TRBV3-1/TRBV3-2|once|TRBJ2-3|15|TRBD2
CASSSWGGSTDTQYF
>TRBV9|NA|TRBJ2-7|16|TRBD2
CASSTKTSGRFYEQYF
>TRBV5-1|NA|TRBJ2-7|12|NA
CASSSTSYEQYF
>TRBV18|NA|TRBJ1-3|16|NA
CASSPQGRDSGNTIYF
>TRBV7-9|NA|TRBJ1-2|16|NA
CASSLATQGGDYGYTF
>TRBV12-3/TRBV12-4|NA|TRBJ1-1|13|NA
CASRQLGVSEAFF
>TRBV5-6|NA|TRBJ2-7|15|TRBD2
CASSSQTSTLYEQYF
>TRBV12-3/TRBV12-4|NA|TRBJ1-3|13|NA
CASGFPPRDTIYF
>TRBV28|NA|TRBJ2-7|14|NA
CASSLTGNSYEQYF
>TRBV27|few|TRBJ1-4|13|NA
CASSFRVGEKLFF
>TRBV6-5|NA|TRBJ2-2|14|NA
CASPVGENTGELFF
>TRBV4-1|NA|TRBJ2-5|16|TRBD2
CASSPSGAGGPETQYF
>TRBV27|NA|TRBJ1-5|13|NA
CASSLGGEQPQHF
>TRBV10-1|NA|TRBJ2-7|14|NA
CASSESRTNDEQYF
>TRBV9|NA|TRBJ2-7|16|TRBD2
CASSVAGGLTTYEQYF
>TRBV21-1|NA|TRBJ2-1|18|NA
CASSKRENPAGFHNEQFF
>TRBV5-1|NA|TRBJ2-7|16|TRBD2
CASSLDEAGAFYEQYF
>TRBV19|NA|TRBJ2-2|17|TRBD2
CASRQNGASGSMWELFF
>TRBV15|NA|TRBJ1-1|15|TRBD1
CATSRGQGGTTEAFF
>TRBV12-5|NA|TRBJ2-7|14|TRBD2
CASASSGSWYEQYF
>TRBV19|once|TRBJ2-2|16|NA
CASSIAFYERTGELFF
>TRBV6-6|NA|TRBJ1-2|14|TRBD1
CASRRQGANYGYTF
>TRBV9|NA|TRBJ2-7|15|TRBD2
CASSVTAGGPYEQYF
>TRBV5-4|NA|TRBJ1-1|11|NA
CASSLNTEAFF
>TRBV18|NA|TRBJ2-5|15|NA
CASSPPGAVQETQYF
>TRBV6-5|NA|TRBJ2-3|15|NA
CASARRVLGTDTQYF
>TRBV23-1|NA|TRBJ1-5|16|NA
CASSHPGTHSNQPQHF
>TRBV3-1/TRBV3-2|NA|TRBJ1-6|15|NA
CASRPGGQKNSPLHF
>TRBV7-9|NA|TRBJ1-1|15|TRBD1
CASSLAQGVATEAFF
>TRBV10-3|once|TRBJ1-2|17|NA
CAISEWGAATANYGYTF
>TRBV6-6|NA|TRBJ2-1|13|NA
CASSYRGRGEQFF
>TRBV7-9|NA|TRBJ1-1|13|TRBD1
CASSSAGGFEAFF
>TRBV11-2|NA|TRBJ2-7|15|TRBD1
CASSLGTGGSYEQYF
>TRBV12-3/TRBV12-4|NA|TRBJ1-2|12|NA
CASRFEGGGYTF
>TRBV2|NA|TRBJ1-5|14|NA
CASSEGQTHQPQHF
>TRBV15|NA|TRBJ1-1|14|TRBD1
CATSRDRGNTEAFF
>TRBV30|once|TRBJ1-4|14|TRBD1
CAWRTQGAAEKLFF
>TRBV10-3|NA|TRBJ2-1|16|TRBD2
CAISGSAGLSFNEQFF
>TRBV25-1|NA|TRBJ2-7|13|NA
CASSELLGSREYF